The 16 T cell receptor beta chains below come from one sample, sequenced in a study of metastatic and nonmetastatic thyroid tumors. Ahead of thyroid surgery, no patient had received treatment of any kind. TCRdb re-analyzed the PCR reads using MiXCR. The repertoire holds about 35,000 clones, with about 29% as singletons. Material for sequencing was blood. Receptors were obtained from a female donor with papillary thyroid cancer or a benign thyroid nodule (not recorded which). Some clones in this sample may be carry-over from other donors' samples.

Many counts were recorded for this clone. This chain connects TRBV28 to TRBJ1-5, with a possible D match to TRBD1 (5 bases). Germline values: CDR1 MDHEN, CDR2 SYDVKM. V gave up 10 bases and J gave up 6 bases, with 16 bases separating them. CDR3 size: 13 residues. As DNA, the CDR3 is TGTGCCACTGGCGGGGCCCAGTTTCAGCCCCAGCATTTT. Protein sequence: CATGGAQFQPQHF.

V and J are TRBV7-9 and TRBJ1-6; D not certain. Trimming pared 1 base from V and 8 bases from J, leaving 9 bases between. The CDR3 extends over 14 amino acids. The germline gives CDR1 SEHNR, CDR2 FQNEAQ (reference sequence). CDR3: CASSLEGWDSPLHF. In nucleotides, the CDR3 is TGTGCCAGCAGCTTAGAAGGTTGGGATTCACCCCTCCACTTT.

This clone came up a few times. The CDR3 spells CASPTDRVETQYF. The CDR3 nucleotides are TGTGCCAGCCCGACGGACAGGGTAGAGACCCAGTACTTC. The chain couples TRBV18 to TRBJ2-5; 8 nucleotides match TRBD1. The germline gives CDR1 KGHSH, CDR2 LQKENI. The CDR3 spans 13 residues. J gave up 4 bases and V 8 bases, and 6 bases lay outside the gene matches.

The CDR3 region has the DNA TGTGCCAGCAGCACCCAGGGGGCCGGGGAGCTGTTTTTT. As protein: CASSTQGAGELFF. The chain uses TRBV25-1 and TRBJ2-2; 7 nucleotides line up with TRBD1. This CDR3 has 13 residues. The ends lost 6 bases at V and 6 bases at J; junction bases unmatched: 4. The germline gives CDR1 MGHDK, CDR2 SYGVNS.

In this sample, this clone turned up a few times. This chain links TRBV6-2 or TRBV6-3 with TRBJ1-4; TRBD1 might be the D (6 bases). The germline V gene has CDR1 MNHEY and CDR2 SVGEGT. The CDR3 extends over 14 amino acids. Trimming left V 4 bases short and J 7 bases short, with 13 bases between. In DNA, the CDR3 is TGTGCCAGCAGTTCGGGACACCCCAGTGAAAAACTGTTTTTT. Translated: CASSSGHPSEKLFF.

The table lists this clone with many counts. This CDR3 reads CASSLETGYTEAFF. In nucleotides, the CDR3 is TGTGCCAGCAGCTTAGAAACAGGATACACTGAAGCTTTCTTT. The chain links TRBV7-9 to TRBJ1-1, with a weak D call TRBD1 (5 bases). Germline CDR1 SEHNR, CDR2 FQNEAQ (reference sequence). This CDR3 has 14 residues. Trimming took off 1 base at V and 3 bases at J, with 9 bases between the two ends.

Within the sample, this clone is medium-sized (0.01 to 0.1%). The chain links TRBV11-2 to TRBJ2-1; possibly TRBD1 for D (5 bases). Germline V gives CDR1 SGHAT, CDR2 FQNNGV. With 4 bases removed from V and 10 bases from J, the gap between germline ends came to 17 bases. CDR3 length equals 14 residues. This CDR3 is CASSSGPGLTEQFF. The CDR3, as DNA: TGTGCCAGCAGCTCCGGGCCAGGGCTGACGGAGCAGTTCTTC. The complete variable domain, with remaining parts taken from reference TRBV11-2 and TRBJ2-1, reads EAGVAQSPRYKIIEKRQSVAFWCNPISGHATLYWYQQILGQGPKLLIQFQNNGVVDDSQLPKDRFSAERLKGVDSTLKIQPAKLEDSAVYLCASSSGPGLTEQFFGPGTRLTVL.

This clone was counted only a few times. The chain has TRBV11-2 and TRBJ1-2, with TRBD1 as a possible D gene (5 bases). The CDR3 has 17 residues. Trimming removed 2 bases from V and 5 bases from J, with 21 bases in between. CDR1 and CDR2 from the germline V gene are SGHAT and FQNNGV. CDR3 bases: TGTGCCAGCAGCTTATCCCCAGGGTTTGGTTTAGGGTATGGCTACACCTTC. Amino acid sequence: CASSLSPGFGLGYGYTF.

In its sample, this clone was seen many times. The CDR3 sequence: CSAREGWDTGELFF. The CDR3 nucleotides read TGCAGTGCTAGAGAGGGATGGGACACCGGGGAGCTGTTTTTT. V and J are TRBV20-1 and TRBJ2-2; D uncertain. Trimming left V 0 bases short and J 3 bases short, with 8 bases between. Germline V CDR1 and CDR2: DFQATT, SNEGSKA (reference sequence). This CDR3 is 14 amino acids long.

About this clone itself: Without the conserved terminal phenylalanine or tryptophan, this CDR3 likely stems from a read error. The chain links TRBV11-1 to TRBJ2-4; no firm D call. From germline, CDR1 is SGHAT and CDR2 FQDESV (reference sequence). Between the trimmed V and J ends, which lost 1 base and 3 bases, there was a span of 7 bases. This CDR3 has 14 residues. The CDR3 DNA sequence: TGTGCCAGCAGCTTAGGCGTATGCAAAAACATTCAGTACGTC. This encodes CASSLGVCKNIQYV.

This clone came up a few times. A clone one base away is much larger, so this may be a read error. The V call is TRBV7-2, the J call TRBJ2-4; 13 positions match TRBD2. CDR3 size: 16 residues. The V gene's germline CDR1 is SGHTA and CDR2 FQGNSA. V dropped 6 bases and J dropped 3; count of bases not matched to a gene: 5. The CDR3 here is CASSRLAGGYKNIQYF. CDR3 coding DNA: TGTGCCAGCAGTCGACTAGCGGGAGGTTACAAAAACATTCAGTACTTC.

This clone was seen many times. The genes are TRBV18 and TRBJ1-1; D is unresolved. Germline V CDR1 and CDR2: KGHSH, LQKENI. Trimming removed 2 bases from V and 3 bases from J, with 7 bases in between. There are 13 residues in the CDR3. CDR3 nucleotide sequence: TGTGCCAGCTCACCAGGGGTTCACACTGAAGCTTTCTTT. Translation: CASSPGVHTEAFF.

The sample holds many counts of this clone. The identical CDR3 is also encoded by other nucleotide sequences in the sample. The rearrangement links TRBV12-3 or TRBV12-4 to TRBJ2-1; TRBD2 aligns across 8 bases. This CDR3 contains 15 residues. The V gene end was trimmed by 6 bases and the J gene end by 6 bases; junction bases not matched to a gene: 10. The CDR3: CASSRGGPSGNEQFF. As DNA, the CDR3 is TGTGCCAGCAGCCGCGGGGGGCCGAGTGGCAATGAGCAGTTCTTC.

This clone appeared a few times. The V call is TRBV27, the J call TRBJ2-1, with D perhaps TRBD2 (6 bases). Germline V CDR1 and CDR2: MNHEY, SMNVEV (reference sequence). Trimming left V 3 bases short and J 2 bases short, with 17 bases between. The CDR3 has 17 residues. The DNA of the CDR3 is TGTGCCAGCAGTTTGCGGCCTACTAGCCGGCCCTACAATGAGCAGTTCTTC. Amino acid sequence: CASSLRPTSRPYNEQFF.

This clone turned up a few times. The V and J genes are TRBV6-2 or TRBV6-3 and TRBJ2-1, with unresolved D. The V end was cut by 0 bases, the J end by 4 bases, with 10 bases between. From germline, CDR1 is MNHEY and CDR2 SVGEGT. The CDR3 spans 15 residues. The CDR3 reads CASSYSIGDYNEQFF. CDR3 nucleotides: TGTGCCAGCAGTTACTCGATCGGAGATTACAATGAGCAGTTCTTC.

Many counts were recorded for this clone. The CDR3 region is CAINQGGYRDNEQFF. CDR3 DNA sequence: TGTGCCATCAACCAAGGGGGCTATCGCGACAATGAGCAGTTCTTC. This chain joins TRBV2 and TRBJ2-1; 7 nucleotides line up with TRBD1. The CDR3 sequence is 15 residues long. Looked up from germline, CDR1 is SNHLY and CDR2 is FYNNEI. Trimming took 10 bases from V and 5 from J; bases not matched to a gene: 14. Using reference TRBV2 and TRBJ2-1 for the parts outside the CDR3, the full variable domain is EPEVTQTPSHQVTQMGQEVILRCVPISNHLYFYWYRQILGQKVEFLVSFYNNEISEKSEIFDDQFSVERPDGSNFTLKIRSTKLEDSAMYFCAINQGGYRDNEQFFGPGTRLTVL.